Below are 21 T cell receptor beta chains sequenced from a single sample in a study of T cell repertoires in cytomegalovirus infection. One entry per CDR3 protein, called by TCRdb with MiXCR from the reads. The sample records roughly 150,000 distinct CDR3 sequences, 15% to 20% being singletons. The sample consisted of CD8+ T cells from PBMCs. Receptor source: a human donor in good health (CMV status not recorded). Some clones in this sample may be carry-over from other donors' samples.

The chain uses TRBV4-3 and TRBJ2-2; 11 bases line up with TRBD2. The CDR3 contains 18 residues. Germline V CDR1 and CDR2: LGHNA, YSLEER. V was clipped by 0 bases and J by 2 bases; unmatched bases: 5. CDR3 in amino acids: CASSQELAGGGNTGELFF. CDR3 DNA sequence: TGCGCCAGCAGCCAAGAATTAGCGGGAGGGGGCAACACCGGGGAGCTGTTTTTT.

This clonotype was counted a few times. The V call is TRBV29-1, the J call TRBJ1-1; 9 bases agree with TRBD1. Losses at the gene ends were 0 bases for V and 4 bases for J; bases not matched to a gene: 9. The germline V gene has CDR1 SQVTM and CDR2 ANQGSEA. This CDR3 is built from 16 residues. The CDR3 DNA sequence: TGCAGCGTTGAAGATCGACCCGGGACAGGGATCACTGAAGCTTTCTTT. Translating it yields CSVEDRPGTGITEAFF.

Regarding this clonotype: A much bigger clone sits one base away, suggesting this may be a read error. The V and J genes are TRBV28 and TRBJ2-1; no clear D gene. This CDR3 comprises 11 residues. Germline loops: CDR1 MDHEN, CDR2 SYDVKM. CDR3 region: CASKSSDEQLF. For the CDR3, the DNA is TGTGCCAGCAAAAGCAGCGATGAGCAGCTCTTC.

This clonotype occurred a few times. This chain uses TRBV7-6 with TRBJ1-1; 11 bases line up with TRBD1. This CDR3 contains 17 residues. The V segment lost 9 bases and the J segment 1 base; nucleotides outside the gene matches: 13. Germline V gene data show CDR1 as SGHVS and CDR2 as FNYEAQ. Here the CDR3 DNA reads TGTGCCAGTGTAAATGCACGGACAGGGGGCCCGAACACTGAAGCTTTCTTT. It encodes CASVNARTGGPNTEAFF.

There are a few counts of this clonotype. The J gene is TRBJ1-5, the V gene TRBV12-3 or TRBV12-4; D uncertain. The CDR3 length is 15 residues. V was trimmed by 6 bases and J by 5 bases, leaving 17 bases between them. This CDR3 is CASSYKRRSHQPQHF. In DNA form, the CDR3 reads TGTGCCAGCAGCTACAAGCGGCGGTCCCATCAGCCCCAGCATTTT.

V gene TRBV6-2 or TRBV6-3 combines with J gene TRBJ2-7; D possibly matches TRBD1 or TRBD2 (5 bases each). Germline V CDR1 and CDR2: MNHEY, SVGEGT. V was shortened by 5 bases and J by 6 bases, with 17 bases between the two germline ends. This CDR3 has 14 amino acids. CDR3 residues: CASSAGTSPREQYF. In DNA form, the CDR3 reads TGTGCCAGCAGTGCCGGGACCTCTCCCCGCGAGCAGTACTTC.

This clonotype was seen a handful of times. This chain uses TRBV7-9 with TRBJ2-7; D call uncertain. This CDR3 is 12 amino acids long. V lost 4 bases and J 3 bases, leaving 7 bases between the germline ends. CDR1 is SEHNR and CDR2 is FQNEAQ in the germline V gene (reference sequence). CDR3 DNA: TGTGCCAGCAGCTACGGCAACTACGAGCAGTACTTC. Translation gives CASSYGNYEQYF.

The chain employs TRBV11-2 and TRBJ2-2; no firm D call. This CDR3 is 14 amino acids long. Trimming took off 5 bases at V and 6 bases at J, with 13 bases between the two ends. Germline lookup yields CDR1 SGHAT and CDR2 FQNNGV. CDR3 coding DNA: TGTGCCAGCAGCCAACGATTTGAACCCGGGGAGCTGTTTTTT. This gives the protein CASSQRFEPGELFF.

This clonotype occurred a few times. For the CDR3, the DNA is TGCAGCGCTGGACAGAACAAGAAGGCTTTCTTT. It codes for CSAGQNKKAFF. V and J are TRBV29-1 and TRBJ1-1, with D possibly TRBD1 on 6 matching bases. This CDR3 has 11 residues. Germline V gives CDR1 SQVTM, CDR2 ANQGSEA. V lost 7 bases to trimming and J lost 11 bases, with 17 bases between them.

This chain links TRBV7-2 with TRBJ2-2; TRBD2 matches at 8 bases. V shed 4 bases and J 7 bases; nucleotides not matched to a gene: 5. The CDR3 contains 14 residues. The V gene's germline CDR1 is SGHTA and CDR2 FQGNSA. The DNA for the CDR3 is TGTGCCAGCAGCTCCGGGGGGGCGGGCGGGGAGCTGTTTTTT. Translating it yields CASSSGGAGGELFF.

CDR3 in DNA: TGTGCCAGCAGCGAGGTCGGGACAGGATTAGGCGAGACCCAGTACTTC. Protein product: CASSEVGTGLGETQYF. J is TRBJ2-5 and V is TRBV9; 8 bases are shared with TRBD1. Per the germline V gene, CDR1 is SGDLS and CDR2 is YYNGEE. CDR3 length: 16 amino acids. After removal of 3 bases from V and 5 bases from J, the junction contained 12 bases not matched to a gene. The variable domain in full, completed from reference TRBV9 and TRBJ2-5, reads DSGVTQTPKHLITATGQRVTLRCSPRSGDLSVYWYQQSLDQGLQFLIQYYNGEERAKGNILERFSAQQFPDLHSELNLSSLELGDSALYFCASSEVGTGLGETQYFGPGTRLLVL.

The chain combines TRBV7-8 with TRBJ1-5, with no clear D. This CDR3 spans 16 amino acids. The V gene lost 3 bases and the J gene lost 4 bases, with 16 bases spanning the gap. CDR1 is SGHVS and CDR2 is FQNEAQ in the germline V gene. The CDR3 spells CASSLRGLGGNQPQHF. For the CDR3, the DNA is TGTGCCAGCAGCTTGAGAGGGCTGGGCGGTAATCAGCCCCAGCATTTT.

This clonotype is classed as medium-sized. The chain joins TRBV6-2 or TRBV6-3 to TRBJ2-1, with D unresolved. CDR1 and CDR2 from the germline V gene are MNHEY and SVGEGT. The CDR3 runs to 13 residues. Between the trimmed V and J ends, which lost 5 bases and 7 bases, there was a span of 12 bases. The DNA for the CDR3 is TGTGCCAGCAGTCAACTGGGTTGGAATGAGCAGTTCTTC. Amino acids: CASSQLGWNEQFF.

Ten or more counts support this clonotype. CDR3: CASSPITRRPYNEQFF. The CDR3 DNA reads as TGTGCCAGCAGCCCGATCACTAGACGCCCCTACAATGAGCAGTTCTTC. The chain is built from TRBV7-2 and TRBJ2-1; D might be TRBD2 (5 bases). There are 16 residues in the CDR3. V lost 5 bases and J 2 bases, leaving 16 bases between the germline ends. The germline CDR1 and CDR2 sequences are SGHTA and FQGNSA. Filled out from reference TRBV7-2 and TRBJ2-1, the complete variable domain reads GAGVSQSPSNKVTEKGKDVELRCDPISGHTALYWYRQSLGQGLEFLIYFQGNSAPDKSGLPSDRFSAERTGGSVSTLTIQRTQQEDSAVYLCASSPITRRPYNEQFFGPGTRLTVL.

The sample holds a few counts of this clonotype. This chain uses TRBV20-1 with TRBJ2-7; 11 nucleotides line up with TRBD2. Germline-derived CDR1 and CDR2 are DFQATT and SNEGSKA (reference sequence). V lost 0 bases to trimming and J lost 0 bases; unmatched junction nucleotides: 7. The CDR3 spans 17 residues. In DNA, the CDR3 is TGCAGTGCTAGAGACCACCTTACTAGCGGGAGCTCCTACGAGCAGTACTTC. Amino acids: CSARDHLTSGSSYEQYF.

The rearrangement joins TRBV7-8 to TRBJ2-2; weak D call: TRBD2 (6 bases). The CDR3 has 12 amino acids. Per the germline V gene, CDR1 is SGHVS and CDR2 is FQNEAQ. Between the trimmed V and J ends, which lost 6 bases and 6 bases, there was a span of 8 bases. CDR3 in DNA: TGTGCCAGCAGACCGGGGGCCGGGGAGCTGTTTTTT. This sequence encodes CASRPGAGELFF.

This clonotype appeared a few times. V and J are TRBV7-9 and TRBJ2-7, with 9 bases fitting TRBD1. In germline, CDR1 is SEHNR, CDR2 FQNEAQ (reference sequence). The CDR3 is 15 amino acids. V shed 5 bases, J shed 3 bases, and the junction held 8 bases outside the gene matches. CDR3 in DNA: TGTGCCAGCAGCCCGCGCGGGACAGGGCTCTACGAGCAGTACTTC. As protein: CASSPRGTGLYEQYF.

This clonotype has a single count. Just one base apart from a much larger clone, this may be a read error. This chain uses TRBV7-6 with TRBJ2-2; D is unresolved. This CDR3 has 12 amino acids. The germline V gene encodes CDR1 SGHVS and CDR2 FNYEAQ. The CDR3 loop is CDSSLVSGELFF. The CDR3 bases are TGTGACAGCAGCTTGGTTTCCGGGGAGCTGTTTTTT.

This chain connects TRBV7-2 to TRBJ1-2, with TRBD1 matching over 10 bases. Trimming removed 4 bases from V and 4 bases from J; junction bases left unmatched: 6. CDR1 is SGHTA, CDR2 FQGNSA, per germline. There are 15 residues in the CDR3. The CDR3 DNA reads TGTGCCAGCAGCTACCCGGGACAGGGGTCCTATGGCTACACCTTC. As protein: CASSYPGQGSYGYTF. Complete variable domain (other parts from reference TRBV7-2 and TRBJ1-2): GAGVSQSPSNKVTEKGKDVELRCDPISGHTALYWYRQSLGQGLEFLIYFQGNSAPDKSGLPSDRFSAERTGGSVSTLTIQRTQQEDSAVYLCASSYPGQGSYGYTFGSGTRLTVV.

This clonotype showed up just a few times. The CDR3 nucleotides read TGTGCCAGCAGCCAAGATCGCCGCATTGAGCAGTTCTTC. Residues: CASSQDRRIEQFF. The gene calls are TRBV3-1 and TRBJ2-1; D gene ambiguous. Trimming took off 0 bases at V and 9 bases at J, with 9 bases between the two ends. The CDR3 sequence is 13 residues long. CDR1 is LGHDT, CDR2 YNNKEL, per germline (reference sequence).

This chain links TRBV7-6 with TRBJ1-1; D is undetermined. The CDR3 loop spans 14 amino acids. Germline assignment: CDR1 SGHVS and CDR2 FNYEAQ. Trimming left V 1 base short and J 4 bases short, with 10 bases between. CDR3: CASSLDVLGTEAFF. The DNA for the CDR3 is TGTGCCAGCAGCTTAGACGTCCTGGGCACTGAAGCTTTCTTT. The full variable domain, its missing parts supplied by reference TRBV7-6 and TRBJ1-1, is GAGVSQSPRYKVTKRGQDVALRCDPISGHVSLYWYRQALGQGPEFLTYFNYEAQQDKSGLPNDRFSAERPEGSISTLTIQRTEQRDSAMYRCASSLDVLGTEAFFGQGTRLTVV.